The entry below describes one T cell receptor beta chain. Its antigen is currently not known. No base qualities exist here, and no much larger clone lies one base off it. The source of the sample is a study of low-dose radiotherapy and immunotherapy resistance in tumors (dated 2022 in TCRdb). About the full investigation: Cohort 1 received 0.5 Gy per fraction every 2 weeks, with a prescribed total PTV dose of 6.5 Gy. In Cohort 2, 1 Gy per fraction was delivered every two weeks, for a total of 13 Gy over 26 weeks. Patients were given nivolumab as a 240 mg flat dose every two weeks and ipilimumab at 1 mg/kg every six weeks, with both drugs delivered intravenously. Intravenous cyclophosphamide at 200 mg/m2 was administered every two weeks, one day ahead of each radiation and immunotherapy administration. Aspirin 300 mg was taken orally once daily by patients for four cycles, starting on cycle 1 day 1. Trial participants were not randomized into treatment groups. Eight patients were included in the translational analysis: three from the first dose cohort and the first five from the second dose cohort.

V and J lose 3 bases and 6 bases, and a span of 8 bases separates them. Looking up the germline V gene yields CDR1 MDHEN and CDR2 SYDVKM. Including the terminal cysteine and phenylalanine, the CDR3 comprises 12 residues. Here the CDR3 DNA is all that survives: 36 bases in frame from base 1. First-strand cDNA was synthesized using Superscript III and a set of TRAV- and TRBV-specific primers, so that both TCRalpha and TCRbeta chains were covered. TCRs were amplified for 20 to 25 PCR cycles with Phusion, using a constant-region primer paired with the adapter attached to the V primers. Isolated mRNA was amplified with the MessageAmp II aRNA Amplification Kit, using a roughly 15-hour in vitro transcription at 37°C. The Dynabeads mRNA DIRECT Purification Kit was used to isolate the mRNA for TCR sequencing. Indexed Illumina adapters were added in a second Phusion PCR of about 24 cycles, and the PCR products were purified with AMPure XP beads. From the authors' description of their analysis: Using custom Perl scripts, TCR sequences that encoded the same protein were pooled, out-of-frame sequences were dropped, and the abundance of each clonotype was calculated. Any TCR sequence backed by just one read was left out of the analysis. The metrics used to describe the repertoires included Shannon entropy, Gini index, clonality, richness, and the frequency of TCRs shared between repertoires. TCRdb reanalyzed the raw reads on its own, using fastp at Q25 for trimming and MiXCR for clone calling, and kept in-frame beta chains. Merged by CDR3 protein, the rows form single entries marked with the most common genes and DNA. TCRdb assigned the V and J calls; the authors' analysis was not used. Present in this sample are some 10,000 distinct CDR3 sequences, 40% to 55% of which were seen just once. The ten largest account for 5.5% to 6% of the sample.

Donors were enrolled in RACIN, a single-arm phase I dose-escalation trial combining nivolumab, ipilimumab, aspirin, low-dose cyclophosphamide and low-dose radiotherapy. Eligible patients had advanced, TIL-negative solid tumors. This receptor chain uses TRBV28 and TRBJ1-2; a tentative D call is TRBD1 (5 bases match). The receptor was derived from a human donor with advanced metastatic prostate, ovarian, gallbladder or colorectal cancer (not recorded which). This table probably holds off-target reads from a library built for another chain. The sequenced DNA: TGTGCCAGCAGTTTTGGCAGGGATGGCTACACCTTC. This is translated as CASSFGRDGYTF.